This entry concerns a single T cell receptor (beta chain). This record belongs to a study of patients and donors after allogeneic stem cell transplantation. Trimming left V 0 bases short and J 0 bases short, with 12 bases between. The CDR3 has 16 residues. Germline loops: CDR1 SGHRS, CDR2 YFSETQ. From the RT-PCR reads, TCRdb called clonotypes with MiXCR, one entry per CDR3 protein. The sample lists approximately 99,000 distinct CDR3 sequences; 35% were seen once. The rearrangement joins TRBV5-1 to TRBJ1-1, with unresolved D. This TCR was recovered from a human donor who was either an allogeneic HSCT recipient or a stem cell or donor lymphocyte infusion donor (not recorded which). It is not recorded whose cells these are; they may come from a transplant donor. Sequences were obtained from blood, either unsorted or a sorted T cell fraction (not recorded which). CDR3 amino acids: CASSLEAGILNTEAFF. As DNA, the CDR3 is TGCGCCAGCAGCTTGGAGGCAGGAATTTTGAACACTGAAGCTTTCTTT.